This T cell receptor (beta chain) appears in the sequencing data of a study of blood T cell repertoires in COVID-19. Profiled with immunoSEQ multiplex PCR; TCRdb holds only in-frame clones, not every one. This sample has some 210,000 clones, with about 89% found just once. V was clipped by 0 bases and J by 8 bases; unmatched bases: 5. The CDR3 runs to 14 residues. CDR1 is MNHNY, CDR2 SVGAGI, per germline (reference sequence). The V gene is TRBV6-6, the J gene TRBJ1-2; 8 nucleotides align to TRBD1. This sequence was found in a man in his sixties who had recovered from COVID-19. Sequenced material: peripheral blood. CDR3 nucleotide sequence: TGTGCCAGCAGTTACTCGGGACAGGCGAGGGGCTACACCTTC. Translated, it gives CASSYSGQARGYTF.